The T cell receptor beta chain under discussion was sequenced for a study of CD8 T cells in ankylosing spondylitis. The study's findings and limits: As for the disease-linked clones, they showed a CD8+ phenotype and occurred at relatively low frequencies in peripheral blood. It was reported that disease-linked clones were significantly enriched in matched ankylosing spondylitis synovial fluid. A TCR beta motif of eight highly homologous variants appeared characteristic of ankylosing spondylitis blood.

In making TCR beta libraries, quantitative 5'-RACE with molecular barcodes was used. In TCRdb, the 5' RACE reads were re-called with MiXCR into one record per CDR3 protein. The repertoire has under 200,000 distinct CDR3 sequences, 11% of them found once; the top ten carry under 35%. On this clonotype: Its specificity is not known.

The sample taken for sequencing was blood, either unsorted or a sorted T cell fraction (not recorded which). The source is a male donor with ankylosing spondylitis or in good health (not recorded which).

CDR3 nucleotides: TGTGCCAGCAGTTACTCACAGGGTGGCCGAGAGACCCAGTACTTC. Its protein is CASSYSQGGRETQYF. J is TRBJ2-5 and V is TRBV6-2 or TRBV6-3; D is perhaps TRBD1 (6 bases). V was cut by 0 bases and J by 4 bases, with 12 bases left in between. CDR1 and CDR2 (germline): MNHEY, SVGEGT. The CDR3 totals 15 residues.